The 17 T cell receptor beta chains listed next were all sequenced from one sample in a study of glioma-infiltrating T cells after dendritic cell vaccination. Profiling relied on immunoSEQ multiplex PCR, and the TCRdb table lists in-frame clones only, not all of them. The table includes about 92,000 clones, under 90% detected once. The material sequenced was blood, taken before dendritic cell vaccination. These receptors originate from a human donor with glioblastoma.

The chain is built from TRBV7-3 and TRBJ2-2, with D perhaps TRBD2 (6 bases). V was shortened by 5 bases and J by 6 bases, with 13 bases between the two germline ends. The CDR3 covers 14 residues. From germline, CDR1 is SGHTA and CDR2 FQGTGA. CDR3 region: CASSPGLLAGELFF. The DNA for the CDR3 is TGTGCCAGCAGCCCGGGACTCCTTGCCGGGGAGCTGTTTTTT.

V usage is TRBV5-4 and J usage is TRBJ1-3, with 7 bases that match TRBD1. The germline CDR1 and CDR2 sequences are SGHNT and YYREEE (reference sequence). V lost 3 bases, J lost 0 bases, and 12 bases stayed unmatched. CDR3 length equals 18 residues. The CDR3 region has the DNA TGTGCCAGCAGCTCACCAAGCCCAGGGGGAAACTCTGGAAACACCATATATTTT. Protein product: CASSSPSPGGNSGNTIYF.

The chain carries TRBV19 and TRBJ2-7, with TRBD1 identical over 10 bases. This CDR3 is 15 amino acids long. After removal of 5 bases from V and 6 bases from J, the junction contained 10 bases not matched to a gene. Germline CDR1 reads LNHDA; CDR2 reads SQIVND (reference sequence). CDR3 residues: CASSPGQGPPSEQYF. The CDR3 DNA reads as TGTGCCAGTAGTCCGGGACAGGGGCCCCCCTCCGAGCAGTACTTC.

The V call is TRBV6-6, the J call TRBJ2-7; 8 bases are shared with TRBD1. J was trimmed by 6 bases and V by 5 bases; bases with no gene match: 15. This CDR3 has 16 amino acids. The germline CDR1 and CDR2 sequences are MNHNY and SVGAGI (reference sequence). The chain's CDR3 is CASSNPTGTGSVEQYF. The DNA for the CDR3 is TGTGCCAGCAGTAATCCAACCGGGACAGGATCCGTCGAGCAGTACTTC.

V is TRBV2 and J is TRBJ2-7; 10 nucleotides agree with TRBD1. The junction had 10 bases not matched to a gene; V was cut back by 6 bases and J by 2 bases. The germline gives CDR1 SNHLY, CDR2 FYNNEI. This CDR3 comprises 16 residues. CDR3 sequence reads: CASRRIAGQGPYEQYF. CDR3 DNA sequence: TGTGCCAGCAGACGGATAGCGGGACAGGGGCCCTACGAGCAGTACTTC.

This clone was seen a few times. V is TRBV4-3 and J is TRBJ2-3; D might be TRBD2 (7 bases). Per the germline V gene, CDR1 is LGHNA and CDR2 is YSLEER. This CDR3 comprises 17 residues. The germline V and J ends were trimmed by 1 base and 4 bases, with 18 bases remaining between them. This CDR3 reads CASSQALYGGLADTQYF. In DNA form, the CDR3 reads TGCGCCAGCAGCCAAGCCCTCTACGGGGGGCTCGCAGATACGCAGTATTTT.

This chain links TRBV11-2 with TRBJ2-7; the D gene is possibly TRBD1 (6 bases). V was shortened by 1 base and J by 3 bases, with 13 bases between the two germline ends. CDR1 and CDR2 from the germline V gene are SGHAT and FQNNGV. The CDR3 contains 15 residues. The CDR3 sequence: CASSLAGTGNYEQYF. In nucleotides, the CDR3 is TGTGCCAGCAGCTTAGCGGGTACAGGGAACTACGAGCAGTACTTC. Variable domain in full (rest from reference TRBV11-2 and TRBJ2-7): EAGVAQSPRYKIIEKRQSVAFWCNPISGHATLYWYQQILGQGPKLLIQFQNNGVVDDSQLPKDRFSAERLKGVDSTLKIQPAKLEDSAVYLCASSLAGTGNYEQYFGPGTRLTVT.

The chain recombines TRBV7-9 with TRBJ2-7; D remains unclear. The CDR3 has 12 amino acids. The germline CDR1 and CDR2 sequences are SEHNR and FQNEAQ (reference sequence). The V and J ends lost 5 bases and 1 base respectively, with 6 bases between them. The CDR3 is CASSDMSYEQYF. The CDR3 DNA sequence: TGTGCCAGCAGCGACATGTCCTACGAGCAGTACTTC.

J is TRBJ2-7 and V is TRBV7-8; 7 bases fit TRBD1. Trimming took 1 base from V and 2 from J; bases not matched to a gene: 14. The CDR3 is made up of 18 amino acids. The germline gives CDR1 SGHVS, CDR2 FQNEAQ. The CDR3 loop reads CASSLVGMTGILTYEQYF. Here the CDR3 DNA reads TGTGCCAGCAGCTTAGTGGGTATGACAGGGATCCTAACCTACGAGCAGTACTTC.

The CDR3 bases are TGCAGCGTTGAAGAGGGCAGGGCAGGCTACGAGCAGTACTTC. Amino acid sequence: CSVEEGRAGYEQYF. This chain uses TRBV29-1 with TRBJ2-7; maybe TRBD1 (5 bases). Deletions cut 0 bases from V and 3 bases from J, with 12 bases between. CDR3 length: 14 amino acids. Germline V gives CDR1 SQVTM, CDR2 ANQGSEA.

This chain joins TRBV30 and TRBJ2-5, with a weak D call TRBD1 (6 bases). The CDR3 contains 13 residues. Germline CDR1 is GTSNPN and CDR2 is SVGIG (reference sequence). Between the trimmed V and J ends, which lost 7 bases and 0 bases, there was a span of 12 bases. CDR3 coding DNA: TGTGCCTCCGGGACACTCTACCAAGAGACCCAGTACTTC. It codes for CASGTLYQETQYF.

The V gene is TRBV6-1, the J gene TRBJ2-7, with a weak D call TRBD2 (6 bases). This CDR3 region has 14 residues. Trimming pared 5 bases from V and 7 bases from J, leaving 18 bases between. From germline, CDR1 is MNHNS and CDR2 SASEGT. Written as DNA, the CDR3 is TGTGCCAGCAGTCGGGACTGGGTTGGATTTGAGCAGTACTTC. It translates to CASSRDWVGFEQYF.

This rearrangement joins TRBV28 to TRBJ1-2; 9 positions match TRBD1. The junction had 3 bases not matched to a gene; V was cut back by 2 bases and J by 2 bases. The germline CDR1 and CDR2 sequences are MDHEN and SYDVKM. CDR3 length: 15 amino acids. The CDR3 loop is CASSLTGQGNYGYTF. Here the CDR3 DNA reads TGTGCCAGCAGTTTAACCGGACAGGGGAACTATGGCTACACCTTC.

V and J are TRBV19 and TRBJ1-1; 12 bases match TRBD1. This CDR3 region has 12 residues. V was clipped by 5 bases and J by 11 bases; unmatched bases: 3. Germline V gene lookup returns CDR1 LNHDA and CDR2 SQIVND (reference sequence). CDR3 region: CASSGTGGWAFF. The CDR3 DNA follows: TGTGCCAGTAGTGGGACAGGGGGCTGGGCTTTCTTT.

The CDR3, as DNA: TGTGCCAGCAGCTATGCCTTAGGGGTGATCTACGAGCAGTACTTC. The encoded protein is CASSYALGVIYEQYF. This chain connects TRBV7-6 to TRBJ2-7; D possibly corresponds to TRBD1 (5 bases). The CDR3 has 15 residues. V shed 4 bases and J shed 3 bases, with 16 bases lying between them. CDR1 and CDR2 (germline): SGHVS, FNYEAQ.

This clone showed up just once. The sample carries other DNA sequences with the same CDR3. The chain carries TRBV2 and TRBJ1-1; D not resolved. The CDR3 extends over 13 amino acids. Trimming shortened V by 3 bases and J by 0 bases, and 5 bases separated the two germline ends. The germline V gene has CDR1 SNHLY and CDR2 FYNNEI. CDR3 sequence: CASSEGLNTEAFF. The CDR3 DNA reads as TGTGCCAGCAGTGAGGGCCTGAACACTGAAGCTTTCTTT. The full variable domain, in which reference TRBV2 and TRBJ1-1 provide the parts outside the CDR3, is EPEVTQTPSHQVTQMGQEVILRCVPISNHLYFYWYRQILGQKVEFLVSFYNNEISEKSEIFDDQFSVERPDGSNFTLKIRSTKLEDSAMYFCASSEGLNTEAFFGQGTRLTVV.

This chain links TRBV30 with TRBJ2-5; 7 bases agree with TRBD2. CDR1 is GTSNPN, CDR2 SVGIG, per germline (reference sequence). The CDR3 has 15 residues. The V and J ends lost 2 bases and 2 bases, in that order; junction bases with no gene match: 8. The CDR3 reads CAWSHGGGMQETQYF. The CDR3 nucleotides read TGTGCCTGGAGTCATGGGGGGGGTATGCAAGAGACCCAGTACTTC.